This T cell receptor beta chain appears in the sequencing data of a study of blood T cells in healthy people across ages. Study-wide results and limits: The percentage of naive T cells correlated strongly with TCR beta diversity. A roughly linear fall in TCR beta diversity per million T cells was seen with increasing age. Reliance upon unsorted PBMCs precluded definitive naive versus antigen-experienced comparison.

In this sample, this clonotype turned up once. The antigen remains undetermined. Germline CDR1 is MNHEY and CDR2 is SMNVEV (reference sequence). With 1 base removed from V and 2 bases from J, the gap between germline ends came to 9 bases. The CDR3 has 15 amino acids. Alongside a J-beta primer mix, a sample-barcoded 5' primer served in a second PCR lasting about 6 to 12 cycles. Each cDNA molecule, via a template-switch adaptor with 12 random nucleotides, was tagged. MiXCR, run by TCRdb on the 5' RACE reads, gives a single entry per CDR3 protein. The sample lists 1.5 million to 1.8 million distinct CDR3 sequences, under 55% seen once, with about 4.1% in the top ten.

This clonotype was obtained from a woman in her late teens or twenties in good health. The V and J genes are TRBV27 and TRBJ2-1; D not resolved. Specimen: blood. The DNA of the CDR3 is TGTGCCAGCAGTTTATTCCCAGGCCCCTACAATGAGCAGTTCTTC. This encodes CASSLFPGPYNEQFF.